Detailed here is one T cell receptor beta chain. One end of the junction does not line up with germline, which may come from a read error. Germline lookup yields CDR1 SSHAT and CDR2 FNYEAQ (reference sequence). This CDR3 has 15 amino acids. Produced via immunoSEQ multiplex PCR; TCRdb's table is partial and in-frame only. Of 10,000 to 15,000 clones in the sample, approximately 90% were seen once. This record belongs to a study of control samples from healthy donors and cancer patients. This rearrangement joins TRBV7-7 to TRBJ2-6; D is possibly TRBD1 or TRBD2 (7 bases each). Sequences were obtained from formalin-fixed, paraffin-embedded tissue. The clonotype originates from a male donor with melanoma. As DNA, the CDR3 is TGTGCTAGCAGCCAGGGGGGGTCTGGGGCCAACGTCCTGACTTTC. It is translated as CASSQGGSGANVLTF.